This record concerns one TCR beta chain sequence. Its specificity is unknown. The sample is drawn from a study of response to subunit inactivated influenza vaccine. The study, taken as a whole, reports: The authors suggested that few new T cells are recruited per seasonal influenza vaccination.

The CDR3 is made up of 17 amino acids. J gave up 0 bases and V 6 bases, and 4 bases lay outside the gene matches. A single record per CDR3 protein comes from TCRdb applying MiXCR to the RT-PCR reads. The sample has about 520,000 distinct CDR3 sequences, less than 30% seen once. This rearrangement joins TRBV12-3 or TRBV12-4 to TRBJ2-1; 14 bases align to TRBD2. Sequencing was performed on CD4+ T cells sorted from PBMCs, taken roughly 5 days after vaccination. The receptor was derived from a man aged 45 to 65 who received an inactivated influenza vaccine. The CDR3 reads CASRGLAGGSSYNEQFF. In DNA, the CDR3 is TGTGCCAGCAGAGGACTAGCGGGGGGTAGCTCCTACAATGAGCAGTTCTTC.